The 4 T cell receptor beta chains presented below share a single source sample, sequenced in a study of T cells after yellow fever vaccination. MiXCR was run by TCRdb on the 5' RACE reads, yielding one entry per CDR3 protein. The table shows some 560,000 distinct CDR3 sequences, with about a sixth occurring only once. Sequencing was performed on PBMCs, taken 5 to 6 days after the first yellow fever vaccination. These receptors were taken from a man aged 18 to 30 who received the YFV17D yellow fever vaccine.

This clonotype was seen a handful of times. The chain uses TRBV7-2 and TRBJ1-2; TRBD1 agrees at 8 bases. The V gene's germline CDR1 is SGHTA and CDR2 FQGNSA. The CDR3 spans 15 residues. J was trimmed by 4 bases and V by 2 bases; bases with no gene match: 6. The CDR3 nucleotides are TGTGCCAGCAGCTTACAGCAGGGGGCTGGCTATGGCTACACCTTC. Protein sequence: CASSLQQGAGYGYTF.

In DNA form, the CDR3 reads TGCAGCTCGACCGGGACAGGGTCGTCTCCGCTTCAAGATACGCAGTATTTT. Amino acids: CSSTGTGSSPLQDTQYF. V usage is TRBV29-1 and J usage is TRBJ2-3, with TRBD1 matching 9 bases. Germline CDR1 reads SQVTM; CDR2 reads ANQGSEA. This CDR3 has 17 amino acids. The V and J ends lost 8 bases and 5 bases, in that order; junction bases with no gene match: 20.

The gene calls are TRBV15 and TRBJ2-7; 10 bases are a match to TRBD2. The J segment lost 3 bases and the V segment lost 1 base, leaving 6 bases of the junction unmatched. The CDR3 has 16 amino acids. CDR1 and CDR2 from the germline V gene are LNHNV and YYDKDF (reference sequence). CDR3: CATSRGGAGGNYEQYV. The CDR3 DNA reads TGTGCCACCAGCAGAGGTGGAGCGGGGGGGAACTACGAGCAGTACGTC.

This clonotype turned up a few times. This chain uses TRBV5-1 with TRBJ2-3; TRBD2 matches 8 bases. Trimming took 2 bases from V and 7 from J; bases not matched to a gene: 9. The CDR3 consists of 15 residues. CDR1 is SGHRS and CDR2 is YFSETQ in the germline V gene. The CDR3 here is CASSFFYGGGNTQYF. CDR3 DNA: TGCGCCAGCAGCTTCTTTTACGGGGGGGGGAATACGCAGTATTTT.